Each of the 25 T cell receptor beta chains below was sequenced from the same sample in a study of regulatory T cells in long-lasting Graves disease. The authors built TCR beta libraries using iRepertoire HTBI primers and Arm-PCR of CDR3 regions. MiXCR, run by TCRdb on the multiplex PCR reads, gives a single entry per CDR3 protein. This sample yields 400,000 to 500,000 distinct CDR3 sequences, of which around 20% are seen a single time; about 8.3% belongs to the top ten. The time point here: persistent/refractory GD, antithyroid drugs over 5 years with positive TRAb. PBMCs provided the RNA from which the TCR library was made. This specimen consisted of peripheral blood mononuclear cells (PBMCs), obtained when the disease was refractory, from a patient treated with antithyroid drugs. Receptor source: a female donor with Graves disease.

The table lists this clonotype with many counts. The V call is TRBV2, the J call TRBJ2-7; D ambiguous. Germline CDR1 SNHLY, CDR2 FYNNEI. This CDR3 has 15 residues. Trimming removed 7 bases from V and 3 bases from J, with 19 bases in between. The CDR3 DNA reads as TGTGCCAGCACCCTGGACCTGTCAGGCTTCTACGAGCAGTACTTC. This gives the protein CASTLDLSGFYEQYF.

The CDR3 bases are TGTGCCAGCAGCGTAGGCGAGGGGGACAGGGCGGCCAAAAACATTCAGTACTTC. Encoded protein: CASSVGEGDRAAKNIQYF. The rearrangement joins TRBV9 to TRBJ2-4; 9 nucleotides agree with TRBD1. From germline, CDR1 is SGDLS and CDR2 YYNGEE. V dropped 0 bases and J dropped 1; count of bases not matched to a gene: 8. This CDR3 has 18 residues. The variable domain in full, with the rest retrieved from reference TRBV9 and TRBJ2-4, is DSGVTQTPKHLITATGQRVTLRCSPRSGDLSVYWYQQSLDQGLQFLIQYYNGEERAKGNILERFSAQQFPDLHSELNLSSLELGDSALYFCASSVGEGDRAAKNIQYFGAGTRLSVL.

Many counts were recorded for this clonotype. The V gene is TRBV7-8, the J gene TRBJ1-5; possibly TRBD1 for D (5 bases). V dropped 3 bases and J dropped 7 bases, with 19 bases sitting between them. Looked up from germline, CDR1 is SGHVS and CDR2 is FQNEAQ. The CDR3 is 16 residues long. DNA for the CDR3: TGTGCCAGCAGCTTGGAGGGGCTCATTAACCGCCAGCCCCAGCATTTT. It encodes CASSLEGLINRQPQHF.

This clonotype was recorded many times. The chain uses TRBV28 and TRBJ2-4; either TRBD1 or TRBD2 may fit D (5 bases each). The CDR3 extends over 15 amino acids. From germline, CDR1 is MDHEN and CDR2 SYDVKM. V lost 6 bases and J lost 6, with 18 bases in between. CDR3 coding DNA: TGTGCCAGCAGCCCGGGACCGCATAATGGAAACATTCAGTACTTC. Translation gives CASSPGPHNGNIQYF. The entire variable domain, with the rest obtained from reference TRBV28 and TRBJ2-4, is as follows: DVKVTQSSRYLVKRTGEKVFLECVQDMDHENMFWYRQDPGLGLRLIYFSYDVKMKEKGDIPEGYSVSREKKERFSLILESASTNQTSMYLCASSPGPHNGNIQYFGAGTRLSVL.

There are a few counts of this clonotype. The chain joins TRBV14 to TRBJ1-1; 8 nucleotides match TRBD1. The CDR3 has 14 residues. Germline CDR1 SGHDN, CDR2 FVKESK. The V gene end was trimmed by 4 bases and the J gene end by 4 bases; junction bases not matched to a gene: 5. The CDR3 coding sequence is TGTGCCAGCAGCCGGGACAGGAGGGTCACTGAAGCTTTCTTT. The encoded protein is CASSRDRRVTEAFF.

The CDR3 is CASSFAGQGNQPQHF. CDR3 DNA sequence: TGTGCCAGCAGCTTCGCCGGACAGGGCAATCAGCCCCAGCATTTT. The chain carries TRBV7-8 and TRBJ1-5; 7 bases map to TRBD1. The CDR3 contains 15 residues. V was pared by 3 bases and J by 2 bases, with 4 bases of the junction left unmatched. CDR1 and CDR2 (germline): SGHVS, FQNEAQ.

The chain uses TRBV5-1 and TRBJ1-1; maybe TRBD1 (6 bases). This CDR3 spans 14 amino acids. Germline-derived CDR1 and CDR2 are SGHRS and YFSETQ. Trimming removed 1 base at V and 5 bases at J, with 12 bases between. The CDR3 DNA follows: TGCGCCAGCAGCTTGATGGGGGCCGAAACTGAAGCTTTCTTT. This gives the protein CASSLMGAETEAFF. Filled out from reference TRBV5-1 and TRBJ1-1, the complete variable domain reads KAGVTQTPRYLIKTRGQQVTLSCSPISGHRSVSWYQQTPGQGLQFLFEYFSETQRNKGNFPGRFSGRQFSNSRSEMNVSTLELGDSALYLCASSLMGAETEAFFGQGTRLTVV.

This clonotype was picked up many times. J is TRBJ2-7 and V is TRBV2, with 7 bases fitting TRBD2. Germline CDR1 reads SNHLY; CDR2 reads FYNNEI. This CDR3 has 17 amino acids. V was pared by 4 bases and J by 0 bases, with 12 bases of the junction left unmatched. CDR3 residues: CASSGHFTSAHSYEQYF. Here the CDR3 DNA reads TGTGCCAGCAGTGGCCACTTTACTAGCGCTCACTCCTACGAGCAGTACTTC.

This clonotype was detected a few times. The CDR3 DNA reads as TGTGCCGGAGGGAGGGGTCAAGAGACCCAGTACTTC. Its protein is CAGGRGQETQYF. This chain uses TRBV5-5 with TRBJ2-5, with 7 bases fitting TRBD2. The CDR3 length is 12 residues. The junction had 5 bases not matched to a gene; V was cut back by 10 bases and J by 2 bases. CDR1 and CDR2 (germline): SGHKS, YYEKEE (reference sequence).

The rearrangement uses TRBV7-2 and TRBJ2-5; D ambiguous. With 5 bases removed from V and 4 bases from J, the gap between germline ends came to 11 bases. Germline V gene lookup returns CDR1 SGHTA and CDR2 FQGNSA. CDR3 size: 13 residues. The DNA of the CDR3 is TGTGCCAGCAGCCAGTACCGCGTAGAGACCCAGTACTTC. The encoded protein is CASSQYRVETQYF.

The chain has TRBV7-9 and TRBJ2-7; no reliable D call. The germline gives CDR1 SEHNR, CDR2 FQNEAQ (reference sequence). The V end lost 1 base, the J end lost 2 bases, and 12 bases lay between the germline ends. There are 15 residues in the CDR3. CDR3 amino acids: CASSLGAHPTYEQYF. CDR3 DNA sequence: TGTGCCAGCAGCTTAGGTGCCCACCCCACCTACGAGCAGTACTTC.

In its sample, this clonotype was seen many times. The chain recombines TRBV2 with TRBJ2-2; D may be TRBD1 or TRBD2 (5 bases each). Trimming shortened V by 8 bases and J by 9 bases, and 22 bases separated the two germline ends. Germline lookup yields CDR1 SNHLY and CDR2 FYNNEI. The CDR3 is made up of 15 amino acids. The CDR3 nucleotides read TGTGCCAGCGCCCGGGACGTAGTAGGGACCAGGGAGCTGTTTTTT. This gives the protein CASARDVVGTRELFF.

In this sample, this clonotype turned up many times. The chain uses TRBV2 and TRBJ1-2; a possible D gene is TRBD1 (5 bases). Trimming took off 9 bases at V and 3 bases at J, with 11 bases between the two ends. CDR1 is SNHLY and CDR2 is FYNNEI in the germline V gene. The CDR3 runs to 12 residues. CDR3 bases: TGTGCCAGGTGGGACCTGGACTATGGCTACACCTTC. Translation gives CARWDLDYGYTF.

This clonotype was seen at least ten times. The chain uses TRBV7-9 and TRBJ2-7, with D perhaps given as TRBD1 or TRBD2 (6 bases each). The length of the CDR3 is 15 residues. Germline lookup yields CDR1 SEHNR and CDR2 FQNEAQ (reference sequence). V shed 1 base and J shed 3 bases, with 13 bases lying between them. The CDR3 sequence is CASSLGRDTNYEQYF. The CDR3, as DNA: TGTGCCAGCAGCTTAGGGCGGGACACCAACTACGAGCAGTACTTC. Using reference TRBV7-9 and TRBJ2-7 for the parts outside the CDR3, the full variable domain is DTGVSQNPRHKITKRGQNVTFRCDPISEHNRLYWYRQTLGQGPEFLTYFQNEAQLEKSRLLSDRFSAERPKGSFSTLEIQRTEQGDSAMYLCASSLGRDTNYEQYFGPGTRLTVT.

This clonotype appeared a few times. The CDR3 sequence is CASSQRTSGSYEQYF. DNA of the CDR3: TGTGCCAGCAGCCAGAGGACTAGCGGGAGCTACGAGCAGTACTTC. The gene calls are TRBV4-2 and TRBJ2-7; 13 bases are a match to TRBD2. The CDR3 length is 15 residues. Germline values: CDR1 LGHNA, CDR2 YNFKEQ. J was trimmed by 3 bases and V by 3 bases; bases with no gene match: 2.

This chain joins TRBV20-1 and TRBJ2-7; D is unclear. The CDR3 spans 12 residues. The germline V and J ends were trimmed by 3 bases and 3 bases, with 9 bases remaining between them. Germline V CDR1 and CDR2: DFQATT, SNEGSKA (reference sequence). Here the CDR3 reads CSARIPSYEQYF. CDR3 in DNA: TGCAGTGCTAGGATCCCTAGCTACGAGCAGTACTTC.

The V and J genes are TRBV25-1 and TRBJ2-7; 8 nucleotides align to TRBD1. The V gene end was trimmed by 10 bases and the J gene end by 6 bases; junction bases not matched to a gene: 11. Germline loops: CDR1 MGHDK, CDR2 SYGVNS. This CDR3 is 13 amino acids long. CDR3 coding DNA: TGTGCCACCTCGGGACAGGATGGCTCCGAGCAGTACTTC. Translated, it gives CATSGQDGSEQYF.

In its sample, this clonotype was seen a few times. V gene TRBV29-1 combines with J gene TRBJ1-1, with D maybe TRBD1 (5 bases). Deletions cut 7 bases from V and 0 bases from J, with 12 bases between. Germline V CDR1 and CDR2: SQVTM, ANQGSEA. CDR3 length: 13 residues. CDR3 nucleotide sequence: TGCAGCGCTTTGCGGGGGGTGAACACTGAAGCTTTCTTT. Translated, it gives CSALRGVNTEAFF.

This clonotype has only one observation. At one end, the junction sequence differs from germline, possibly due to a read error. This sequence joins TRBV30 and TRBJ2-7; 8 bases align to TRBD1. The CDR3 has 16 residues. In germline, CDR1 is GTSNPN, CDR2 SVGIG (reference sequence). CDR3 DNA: TGTGCCTGGAGTCCCAATTTAGGGACAGGCTCCTACGAGCCGTACTTC. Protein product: CAWSPNLGTGSYEPYF.

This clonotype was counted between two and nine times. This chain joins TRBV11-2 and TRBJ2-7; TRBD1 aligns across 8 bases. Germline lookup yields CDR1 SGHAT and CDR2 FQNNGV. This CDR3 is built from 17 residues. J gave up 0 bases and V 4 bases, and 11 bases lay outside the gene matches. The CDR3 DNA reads TGTGCCAGCAGCTCGACCCGGACAGGGCTAAGCTCCTACGAGCAGTACTTC. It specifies CASSSTRTGLSSYEQYF.

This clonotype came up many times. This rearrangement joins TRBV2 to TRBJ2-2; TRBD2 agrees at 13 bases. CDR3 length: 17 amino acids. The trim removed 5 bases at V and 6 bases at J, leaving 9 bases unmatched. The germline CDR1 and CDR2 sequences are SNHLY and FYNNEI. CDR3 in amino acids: CASSSGLAGLRAGELFF. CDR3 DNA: TGTGCCAGCAGTTCGGGACTAGCGGGACTCCGCGCCGGGGAGCTGTTTTTT.

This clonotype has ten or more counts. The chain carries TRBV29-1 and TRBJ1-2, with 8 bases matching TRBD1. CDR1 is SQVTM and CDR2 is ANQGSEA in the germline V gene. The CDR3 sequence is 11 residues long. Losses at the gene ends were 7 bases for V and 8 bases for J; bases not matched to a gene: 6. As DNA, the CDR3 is TGCAGCGCGAAAGGACAGGGAGGCTACACCTTC. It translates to CSAKGQGGYTF.

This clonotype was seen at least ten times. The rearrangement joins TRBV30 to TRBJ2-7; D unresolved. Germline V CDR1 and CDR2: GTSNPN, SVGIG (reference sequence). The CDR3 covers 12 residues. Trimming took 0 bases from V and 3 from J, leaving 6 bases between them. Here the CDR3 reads CAWSVLIYEQYF. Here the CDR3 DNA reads TGTGCCTGGAGTGTGCTTATCTACGAGCAGTACTTC.

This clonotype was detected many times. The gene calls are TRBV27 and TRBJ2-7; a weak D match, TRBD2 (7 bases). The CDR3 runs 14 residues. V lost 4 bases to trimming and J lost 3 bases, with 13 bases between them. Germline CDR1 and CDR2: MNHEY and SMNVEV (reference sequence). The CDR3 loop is CASSSGGLGYEQYF. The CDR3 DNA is TGTGCCAGCAGTTCGGGGGGCTTAGGCTACGAGCAGTACTTC.

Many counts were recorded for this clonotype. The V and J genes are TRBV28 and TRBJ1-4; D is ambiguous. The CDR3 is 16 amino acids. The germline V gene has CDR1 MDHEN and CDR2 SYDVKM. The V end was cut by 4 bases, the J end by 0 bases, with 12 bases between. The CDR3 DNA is TGTGCCAGCAGTTCCCCGCGCGGGGCAACTAATGAAAAACTGTTTTTT. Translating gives CASSSPRGATNEKLFF.